What follows are 20 T cell receptor beta chains derived from one specimen sequenced in a study of Ad26.COV2.S vaccination and SARS-CoV-2 variants. The data were produced by immunoSEQ multiplex PCR, yet TCRdb's version contains in-frame clones alone and is incomplete. The sample contains 300,000 to 400,000 clones, just over 85% of which appear only once. Treatment in this sample: about 20 received Ad26.COV2.S at low or high dose, single or two shots; roughly five received placebo; per-sample allocation not given. After the first vaccine or placebo injection, samples were drawn on day 63. The material was peripheral blood, obtained in a trial of Ad26.COV2.S vaccine versus placebo. These receptors were taken from a person between 18 and 60 years old who received the Ad26.COV2.S COVID-19 vaccine or a placebo.

This chain joins TRBV19 and TRBJ1-6; D uncertain. The CDR3 is 13 residues long. CDR1 and CDR2 from the germline V gene are LNHDA and SQIVND (reference sequence). The V end was cut by 6 bases, the J end by 6 bases, with 9 bases between. DNA for the CDR3: TGTGCCAGTAGCGGGCAGCGTAATTCACCCCTCCACTTT. This gives the protein CASSGQRNSPLHF.

This clone was picked up a small number of times. This chain connects TRBV4-3 to TRBJ1-6, with 7 bases fitting TRBD1. The CDR3 loop spans 16 amino acids. CDR1 is LGHNA, CDR2 YSLEER, per germline. V shed 0 bases and J 7 bases; nucleotides not matched to a gene: 6. The CDR3 nucleotides read TGCGCCAGCAGCCAAGATTCACAGGGGAGCAATTCACCCCTCCACTTT. Protein sequence: CASSQDSQGSNSPLHF.

The chain is built from TRBV10-3 and TRBJ2-3; D is perhaps TRBD2 (5 bases). From germline, CDR1 is ENHRY and CDR2 SYGVKD. Trimming left V 10 bases short and J 1 base short, with 18 bases between. This CDR3 contains 15 residues. The CDR3 DNA is TGTGCCACCCGGGATGGAGCCGCCCGCACAGATACGCAGTATTTT. Translation gives CATRDGAARTDTQYF.

This clone was seen just once. This chain connects TRBV11-2 to TRBJ2-1; D possibly corresponds to TRBD2 (7 bases). V was clipped by 4 bases and J by 2 bases, with 24 bases between them. Germline V gene lookup returns CDR1 SGHAT and CDR2 FQNNGV. This CDR3 is built from 19 residues. The CDR3 reads CASSSPRGQGGGAYNEQFF. CDR3 bases: TGTGCCAGCAGCTCCCCTCGCGGACAAGGAGGGGGGGCCTACAATGAGCAGTTCTTC.

This clone has just a few counts. The V and J genes are TRBV5-4 and TRBJ2-2; no clear D. With 1 base removed from V and 7 bases from J, the gap between germline ends came to 8 bases. The CDR3 spans 13 residues. Germline CDR1 and CDR2: SGHNT and YYREEE (reference sequence). The CDR3 nucleotides read TGTGCCAGCAGCTTGATCAAGGGCGGGGAGCTGTTTTTT. Translating it yields CASSLIKGGELFF.

The chain employs TRBV4-3 and TRBJ2-2, with D perhaps TRBD1 or TRBD2 (6 bases each). The CDR3 extends over 16 amino acids. Germline CDR1 and CDR2: LGHNA and YSLEER. Between the trimmed V and J ends, which lost 1 base and 4 bases, there was a span of 13 bases. CDR3 nucleotides: TGCGCCAGCAGCCAAGTACAGGGAGGCCGCACCGGGGAGCTGTTTTTT. Translating it yields CASSQVQGGRTGELFF.

In this sample, this clone turned up once. The V call is TRBV18, the J call TRBJ2-3, with 13 nucleotides matching TRBD2. The CDR3 is made up of 16 amino acids. Germline CDR1 KGHSH, CDR2 LQKENI. V trimming: 3 bases; J trimming: 2 bases; junction bases outside the gene matches: 2. The CDR3 sequence: CASSPGLAGTTDTQYF. In DNA form, the CDR3 reads TGTGCCAGCTCACCGGGACTAGCGGGAACCACAGATACGCAGTATTTT.

This clone came up once. This rearrangement joins TRBV11-3 to TRBJ2-1, with D hard to call. V was pared by 5 bases and J by 0 bases, with 11 bases between. Germline lookup yields CDR1 SGHNT and CDR2 YENEEA. The CDR3 runs 15 residues. The DNA of the CDR3 is TGTGCCAGCAGCCCAGGCAAAATCTCCTACAATGAGCAGTTCTTC. Its translation is CASSPGKISYNEQFF.

The V and J genes are TRBV29-1 and TRBJ1-2; TRBD1 is a possible D gene (5 bases). This CDR3 is built from 14 residues. The germline V gene encodes CDR1 SQVTM and CDR2 ANQGSEA. Trimming took 4 bases from V and 4 from J, leaving 16 bases between them. This CDR3 reads CSVGHGAPVYGYTF. CDR3 DNA: TGCAGCGTTGGACATGGGGCGCCTGTCTATGGCTACACCTTC.

This sequence joins TRBV30 and TRBJ1-5; D call uncertain. V lost 4 bases and J lost 1, with 23 bases in between. CDR1 GTSNPN and CDR2 SVGIG come from the germline V gene (reference sequence). The CDR3 is made up of 18 amino acids. The CDR3: CAWTAGPRPATSNQPQHF. CDR3 sequence (DNA): TGTGCCTGGACCGCGGGCCCGAGACCAGCTACGAGCAATCAGCCCCAGCATTTT.

This chain joins TRBV5-1 and TRBJ1-1; D is unclear. The germline V gene has CDR1 SGHRS and CDR2 YFSETQ. Trimming cost V 0 bases and J 1 base, with 4 bases left between them. CDR3 length: 13 amino acids. The CDR3 is CASSLDRNTEAFF. The CDR3 DNA sequence: TGCGCCAGCAGCTTGGACAGGAACACTGAAGCTTTCTTT.

V and J are TRBV6-2 or TRBV6-3 and TRBJ2-2; 12 bases line up with TRBD2. This CDR3 is built from 18 residues. The V gene end was trimmed by 5 bases and the J gene end by 6 bases; junction bases not matched to a gene: 13. Germline V gives CDR1 MNHEY, CDR2 SVGEGT. CDR3 bases: TGTGCCAGCAGTCTTCGGACTAGCGGGGCTTTAGGGGCCGGGGAGCTGTTTTTT. Protein: CASSLRTSGALGAGELFF.

This rearrangement joins TRBV6-2 or TRBV6-3 to TRBJ2-7; D remains ambiguous. Trimming removed 0 bases at V and 2 bases at J, with 14 bases between. The CDR3 is 16 amino acids. Germline loops: CDR1 MNHEY, CDR2 SVGEGT. The CDR3 spells CASSYSIPDLPYEQYF. As DNA, the CDR3 is TGTGCCAGCAGTTACTCAATTCCCGACCTTCCCTACGAGCAGTACTTC.

This chain connects TRBV9 to TRBJ2-6, with 11 bases lining up with TRBD1. CDR1 SGDLS and CDR2 YYNGEE come from the germline V gene. The CDR3 runs 17 residues. V lost 3 bases, J lost 8 bases, and 10 bases stayed unmatched. Written as DNA, the CDR3 is TGTGCCAGCAGCGCTCCCCAGGGACAGGGGGATTCCAACGTCCTGACTTTC. Its protein is CASSAPQGQGDSNVLTF.

The chain employs TRBV6-1 and TRBJ2-7, with D possibly matching TRBD1 (6 bases). Trimming left V 2 bases short and J 4 bases short, with 6 bases between. Germline loops: CDR1 MNHNS, CDR2 SASEGT. There are 12 residues in the CDR3. The CDR3 nucleotides are TGTGCCAGCAGTGAAAGGGGGTACGAGCAGTACTTC. Protein: CASSERGYEQYF.

V gene TRBV13 combines with J gene TRBJ1-2; 9 bases agree with TRBD1. The germline V gene encodes CDR1 PRHDT and CDR2 FYEKMQ (reference sequence). The CDR3 has 15 residues. V trimming: 5 bases; J trimming: 8 bases; junction bases outside the gene matches: 12. The CDR3 sequence is CASSKGTGPLGGYTF. DNA for the CDR3: TGTGCCAGCAGCAAGGGGACAGGGCCACTTGGAGGCTACACCTTC.

The chain carries TRBV6-5 and TRBJ1-3, with a weak D call TRBD1 (5 bases). Germline V gene sequence: CDR1 MNHEY, CDR2 SVGAGI. CDR3 length: 16 residues. Trimming took off 0 bases at V and 0 bases at J, with 9 bases between the two ends. The CDR3 DNA is TGTGCCAGCAGTTACTCCGGGGACGGCTCTGGAAACACCATATATTTT. Its translation is CASSYSGDGSGNTIYF.

The CDR3 DNA reads as TGTGCCAGCAGCCTCGTAGTGGGGGACTACAATGAGCAGTTCTTC. Amino acid sequence: CASSLVVGDYNEQFF. The rearrangement joins TRBV5-6 to TRBJ2-1; D is possibly TRBD1 or TRBD2 (5 bases each). Trimming stripped 4 bases from V and 3 bases from J, with 14 bases between. The CDR3 runs 15 residues. The germline gives CDR1 SGHDT, CDR2 YYEEEE.

Points on this clone: Other DNA sequences of this sample code for an identical CDR3. The chain has TRBV5-1 and TRBJ1-3; 7 nucleotides align to TRBD1. Unmatched junction bases numbered 0, after V lost 1 base and J lost 2 bases. CDR1 and CDR2 (germline): SGHRS, YFSETQ. The length of the CDR3 is 14 residues. The CDR3 DNA is TGCGCCAGCAGCTTGACAGGGGCTGGAAACACCATATATTTT. Its translation: CASSLTGAGNTIYF.

This sequence joins TRBV18 and TRBJ2-2; TRBD1 aligns across 7 bases. Germline CDR1 and CDR2: KGHSH and LQKENI. The V segment lost 6 bases and the J segment 0 bases; nucleotides outside the gene matches: 4. This CDR3 is built from 15 residues. The CDR3 nucleotides are TGTGCCAGCTCCGGGACAGATGCGAACACCGGGGAGCTGTTTTTT. Translating gives CASSGTDANTGELFF.